Listed here are 8 T cell receptor beta chains from one sample, sequenced in a study of shared T cell receptors in the human thymus. Sequencing was performed with immunoSEQ multiplex PCR; in TCRdb, only in-frame clones are kept and a portion is missing. The table includes about 540,000 clones, 75% to 85% detected once. These data were likewise used in another study, on human thymus T cells.

The sample was thymocytes. Source of these receptors: a boy younger than two with a congenital heart defect.

This clone was found a few times. V and J are TRBV10-1 and TRBJ2-2; the D gene is possibly TRBD2 (5 bases). Germline assignment: CDR1 WNHNN and CDR2 SYGVQD (reference sequence). Trimming shortened V by 5 bases and J by 6 bases, and 10 bases separated the two germline ends. The length of the CDR3 is 13 residues. CDR3 region: CASSRTLPGELFF. Here the CDR3 DNA reads TGCGCCAGCAGTCGGACTCTCCCCGGGGAGCTGTTTTTT.

This chain uses TRBV9 with TRBJ2-7; D may be TRBD2 (6 bases). CDR3 size: 14 residues. Per germline, CDR1 SGDLS and CDR2 YYNGEE. V shed 1 base and J shed 8 bases, with 16 bases lying between them. The CDR3 loop reads CASSVSGGYRKQYF. The CDR3 coding sequence is TGTGCCAGCAGCGTATCCGGGGGTTACAGGAAGCAGTACTTC.

The gene calls are TRBV30 and TRBJ1-5, with TRBD1 matching over 7 bases. The CDR3 is 15 amino acids. Unmatched junction bases numbered 11, after V lost 3 bases and J lost 6 bases. The germline gives CDR1 GTSNPN, CDR2 SVGIG (reference sequence). CDR3 DNA sequence: TGTGCCTGGAGGGGGAGACAGGGCCCCTCTCAGCCCCAGCATTTT. Translated: CAWRGRQGPSQPQHF.

This sequence joins TRBV12-2 and TRBJ2-6; TRBD1 is taken as the D call from the table, unchecked against the DNA. TRBV12-2 is marked as a pseudogene. This CDR3 has 21 residues. The CDR3 DNA follows: TGTGCAAGTCGCTTAGCGGGGGGTCCGGACAGGGGCCGGGAAGGGGCCAACGTCCTGACTTTC. This encodes CASRLAGGPDRGREGANVLTF.

This clone was found once. The V call is TRBV6-1, the J call TRBJ2-7; D call uncertain. With 6 bases removed from V and 2 bases from J, the gap between germline ends came to 17 bases. Germline V CDR1 and CDR2: MNHNS, SASEGT. This CDR3 comprises 15 residues. Here the CDR3 reads CASSHHGPDAYEQYF. CDR3 DNA: TGTGCCAGCAGCCATCACGGTCCCGATGCCTACGAGCAGTACTTC.

Of note for this clone: Sequence at one end of the junction differs from germline and may be a read error. The CDR3 here is CASREASTGNEQYF. The CDR3 region has the DNA TGTGCCAGCAGGGAAGCCTCTACAGGGAACGAGCAGTACTTC. The chain is built from TRBV6-1 and TRBJ2-7, with D perhaps TRBD1 (6 bases). Germline V gives CDR1 MNHNS, CDR2 SASEGT. The CDR3 extends over 14 amino acids.

The chain is built from TRBV18 and TRBJ2-7, with D maybe TRBD2 (6 bases). In germline, CDR1 is KGHSH, CDR2 LQKENI. The CDR3 covers 11 residues. With 3 bases removed from V and 6 bases from J, the gap between germline ends came to 6 bases. CDR3 loop: CASSPGGEQYF. CDR3 DNA sequence: TGTGCCAGCTCACCGGGGGGCGAGCAGTACTTC. The whole variable domain, remainder taken from reference TRBV18 and TRBJ2-7, is NAGVMQNPRHLVRRRGQEARLRCSPMKGHSHVYWYRQLPEEGLKFMVYLQKENIIDESGMPKERFSAEFPKEGPSILRIQQVVRGDSAAYFCASSPGGEQYFGPGTRLTVT.

The gene calls are TRBV27 and TRBJ1-1, with D perhaps TRBD1 (6 bases). Trimming took 1 base from V and 0 from J, leaving 12 bases between them. Germline CDR1 reads MNHEY; CDR2 reads SMNVEV (reference sequence). The CDR3 has 16 amino acids. The CDR3 DNA follows: TGTGCCAGCAGTTTATACAGGGACCTAATGAACACTGAAGCTTTCTTT. It encodes CASSLYRDLMNTEAFF.